The TCR beta chain described here comes from a study of T cell clusters in autoimmune cytopenias. TRB rearrangements were amplified by touch-down multiplex PCR with mixed TRB-A/B primers. TCRdb processed the multiplex PCR reads again and assigns one entry to each CDR3 protein, with no DNA. The sample totals about 9,500 distinct CDR3 sequences. This clonotype counts as medium-sized by frequency. TRB was amplified from roughly 270 ng of peripheral blood genomic DNA per sample. This CDR3 contains 14 residues. Per germline, CDR1 MNHNS and CDR2 SASEGT. The rearrangement links TRBV6-1 to TRBJ2-2; the TRBD1 assignment by TCRdb is unverifiable without DNA. The clonotype comes from a human donor with an autoimmune cytopenia or autoimmune hepatitis (not recorded which). The sample taken for sequencing was peripheral blood. The CDR3 reads CASSEQDRTGELFF.